This T cell receptor (beta chain) was profiled in a study of blood T cell repertoires in COVID-19. Turning to the study itself: From the United States, Italy and Spain came samples of acute and convalescent COVID-19. T cells, B-cell-depleted T cells, or PBMCs provided the cDNA or gDNA that served as material.

Authors' data handling: How many nucleated cells were present was estimated from reference gene primer amplification. The data were produced by immunoSEQ multiplex PCR, yet TCRdb's version contains in-frame clones alone and is incomplete. V and J calls and clone size are given by that table; D and trimming were obtained from the DNA. The data hold 40,000 to 50,000 clones, with about 83% observed a single time. Sequencing was performed on peripheral blood. This TCR came from a woman aged 55 to 70 with acute or convalescent COVID-19.

CDR3 amino acids: CASSLSRTGGVPQHF. In nucleotides, the CDR3 is TGTGCCAGCAGCTTAAGTCGGACAGGGGGCGTCCCCCAGCATTTT. This rearrangement joins TRBV7-8 to TRBJ1-5; TRBD1 agrees at 11 bases. The germline CDR1 and CDR2 sequences are SGHVS and FQNEAQ. This CDR3 has 15 residues. V shed 2 bases, J shed 10 bases, and the junction held 7 bases outside the gene matches.